Sequencing of this T cell receptor beta chain was carried out in a study of T cell repertoires in cytomegalovirus infection. Across the whole study: Both a matching HLA type and CMV infection were indicated by public TCR beta signatures.

TCRdb reprocessed the reads with MiXCR, giving one entry per CDR3 protein. The table lists 200,000 or so distinct CDR3 sequences, 35% to 45% of them singletons. About this clonotype itself: No antigen is known for it.

V shed 4 bases, J shed 1 base, and the junction held 3 bases outside the gene matches. The CDR3 runs to 16 residues. Looked up from germline, CDR1 is KGHDR and CDR2 is SFDVKD. Study findings and constraints: The ex vivo response showed dominance by HLA-C-restricted CMV-specific TCR beta clonotypes.

The V and J genes are TRBV24-1 and TRBJ2-3, with TRBD2 identical over 11 bases. Sequenced material: CD8+ T cells from cultured PBMCs, taken from culture after CMV antigen stimulation. The clonotype was recovered from a human donor in good health (CMV status not recorded). Some clones in this sample may be carry-over from other donors' samples. The chain's CDR3 is CATSDLAGGRTDTQYF. In DNA, the CDR3 is TGTGCCACCAGTGACTTAGCGGGAGGGCGCACAGATACGCAGTATTTT.